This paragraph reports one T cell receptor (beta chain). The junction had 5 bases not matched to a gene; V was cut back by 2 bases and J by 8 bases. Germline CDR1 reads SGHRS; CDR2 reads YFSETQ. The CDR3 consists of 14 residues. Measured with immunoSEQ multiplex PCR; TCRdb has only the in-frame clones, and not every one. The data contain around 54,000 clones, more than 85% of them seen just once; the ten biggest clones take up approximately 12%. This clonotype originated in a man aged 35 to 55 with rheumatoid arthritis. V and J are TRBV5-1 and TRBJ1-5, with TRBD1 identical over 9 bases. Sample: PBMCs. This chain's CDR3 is CASSFTGGGEPQHF. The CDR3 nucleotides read TGCGCCAGCAGCTTTACAGGGGGCGGGGAGCCCCAGCATTTT.